A selection of T cell receptor beta chains follows, all from one sample in a study of cytomegalovirus exposure and HLA in healthy donors. Assay used: immunoSEQ multiplex PCR; TCRdb lists only in-frame clones, some missing. The table lists 120,000 or so clones, 75% to 90% of them singletons. The sample taken for sequencing was PBMCs. Source of these receptors: a man aged 30 to 39 in good health and CMV-seropositive. The CDR3 runs from the conserved cysteine through the conserved F or W. Fields, in order: CDR3 DNA, CDR3 protein, clone size, V gene, D gene, J gene. D genes are given only for firm matches. Rows give clone size only sometimes, using once, few, many, or a class for an expanded clone.

DNA: TGTGCCAGTATTGAGCGAGGGGGAATCACTGAAGCTTTCTTT
CDR3: CASIERGGITEAFF
size: .
V: TRBV19
D: .
J: TRBJ1-1

DNA: TGCGCCAGCAGCCAAGATGTAGCGAGGAGCACAGATACGCAGTATTTT
CDR3: CASSQDVARSTDTQYF
size: .
V: TRBV4-1
D: .
J: TRBJ2-3

DNA: TGTGCCAGCACCCTCGGGACAGGGAGGGGGGGCTACACCTTC
CDR3: CASTLGTGRGGYTF
size: .
V: TRBV28
D: TRBD1
J: TRBJ1-2

DNA: TGTGCCACCAACCCGGGACAGCCTTATGGCTACACCTTC
CDR3: CATNPGQPYGYTF
size: .
V: TRBV15
D: TRBD1
J: TRBJ1-2

DNA: TGTGCCAGCAGAAACAGCGGGGGGGCAACTAATGAAAAACTGTTTTTT
CDR3: CASRNSGGATNEKLFF
size: .
V: TRBV2
D: .
J: TRBJ1-4

DNA: TGTGCCTGGAGCCGATCCGGAGGCTTATCCTACGAGCAGTACTTC
CDR3: CAWSRSGGLSYEQYF
size: .
V: TRBV30
D: .
J: TRBJ2-7

DNA: TGCGCCAGCAGCCACCTAGCGGGGGGGCGTACCGGGGAGCTGTTTTTT
CDR3: CASSHLAGGRTGELFF
size: .
V: TRBV4-1
D: TRBD2
J: TRBJ2-2

DNA: TGCGCCAGCAGCCCAGGGCAGGGGGCTCGTCAGCCCCAGCATTTT
CDR3: CASSPGQGARQPQHF
size: .
V: TRBV4-1
D: TRBD1
J: TRBJ1-5

DNA: TGTGCCAGCAGGTCGGACAGGGACACTGGAAACACCATATATTTT
CDR3: CASRSDRDTGNTIYF
size: .
V: TRBV2
D: TRBD1
J: TRBJ1-3

DNA: TGCGCCAGCAGCTTGGGAGGAAACTATGGCTACACCTTC
CDR3: CASSLGGNYGYTF
size: few
V: TRBV5-1
D: .
J: TRBJ1-2

DNA: TGTGCCTGGAGTCAGGGGATCAAGGGTGAAAAACTGTTTTTT
CDR3: CAWSQGIKGEKLFF
size: .
V: TRBV30
D: .
J: TRBJ1-4

DNA: TGTGCCAGCAGGGGGGGGAATCAGCCCCAGCATTTT
CDR3: CASRGGNQPQHF
size: .
V: TRBV6-1
D: .
J: TRBJ1-5

DNA: TGTGCCTGGAGTGTACTCGTGGGACTGAGGAACACCGGGGAGCTGTTTTTT
CDR3: CAWSVLVGLRNTGELFF
size: .
V: TRBV30
D: .
J: TRBJ2-2

DNA: TGTGCCAGCACAACAGCTAATCAGCCCCAGCATTTT
CDR3: CASTTANQPQHF
size: .
V: TRBV27
D: .
J: TRBJ1-5

DNA: TGTGCCAGCAGCTCCGCCCGGGAAAAACTGTTTTTT
CDR3: CASSSAREKLFF
size: .
V: TRBV13
D: .
J: TRBJ1-4

DNA: TGTGCCAGCTCACCACGGGACAGGGGAACCTATGGCTACACCTTC
CDR3: CASSPRDRGTYGYTF
size: .
V: TRBV18
D: TRBD1
J: TRBJ1-2

DNA: TGTGCCAGCAGTTTCCCGCGATTT
CDR3: CASSFPRF
size: .
V: TRBV28
D: .
J: TRBJ1-1

DNA: TGTGCCAGCAGGATGTACGCGGGGGGAAGAGACGAGCAGTACTTC
CDR3: CASRMYAGGRDEQYF
size: .
V: TRBV2
D: TRBD2
J: TRBJ2-7

DNA: TGCGCCAGCAGCTTGGAGGGGACTAGCGGGGGGGCTCCAGATACGCAGTATTTT
CDR3: CASSLEGTSGGAPDTQYF
size: .
V: TRBV5-1
D: TRBD2
J: TRBJ2-3

DNA: TGTGCCAGCAGCCCATCCCGGTCGGACAGGGCCTACGAGCAGTACTTC
CDR3: CASSPSRSDRAYEQYF
size: once
V: TRBV7-6
D: TRBD1
J: TRBJ2-7

DNA: TGTGCCAGCAGTCAAACTGGAAACACCATATATTTT
CDR3: CASSQTGNTIYF
size: few
V: TRBV6-6
D: .
J: TRBJ1-3

DNA: TGTGCCAGCAGTGTGGCCAGGCCTTCCTACGAGCAGTACTTC
CDR3: CASSVARPSYEQYF
size: .
V: TRBV2
D: .
J: TRBJ2-7

DNA: TGTGCCAGCAGCCGAAACAGGGGCGGTTATAATTCACCCCTCCACTTT
CDR3: CASSRNRGGYNSPLHF
size: .
V: TRBV13
D: TRBD1
J: TRBJ1-6

DNA: TGCGCCAGCAGTGAGTTTTCCGGACAGAAAGAGACCCAGTACTTC
CDR3: CASSEFSGQKETQYF
size: .
V: TRBV10-2
D: .
J: TRBJ2-5

DNA: TGTGCCAGCAGAGGCGGGACAGACGGCCACTACGAGCAGTACTTC
CDR3: CASRGGTDGHYEQYF
size: .
V: TRBV6-1
D: .
J: TRBJ2-7

DNA: TGCGCCAGCAGCTCAACAGGGGGATGGACTGAAGCTTTCTTT
CDR3: CASSSTGGWTEAFF
size: .
V: TRBV5-1
D: TRBD1
J: TRBJ1-1

DNA: TGTGCCAGCAGCTTAACGACGGGTAGCACAGATACGCAGTATTTT
CDR3: CASSLTTGSTDTQYF
size: .
V: TRBV7-3
D: .
J: TRBJ2-3

DNA: TGTGCCAGCAGCAAGGGGCAGGGTCAGGGCTACACCTTC
CDR3: CASSKGQGQGYTF
size: .
V: TRBV21-1
D: .
J: TRBJ1-2

DNA: TGTGCCAGCAGCTTAGCCCTGCTAGCTTCCGACGAGCAGTACTTC
CDR3: CASSLALLASDEQYF
size: few
V: TRBV7-8
D: .
J: TRBJ2-7